The rows below give T cell receptor beta chains drawn from one sample of a study of T-cell reconstitution after alpha-beta-depleted transplantation in children. Via MiXCR, TCRdb re-called the PCR reads, giving one row per CDR3 protein. Here the sample spans some 600,000 distinct CDR3 sequences, 13% being singletons. This sample comprised PBMCs, mostly from graft donor cells, obtained 360 days after TCRalphabeta/CD19-depleted stem cell transplant. The receptors derive from a male patient aged 10-17 years who had a stem cell transplant for acute myeloid leukemia, so the T cells may come from the graft donor. CDR3s include the opening cysteine and the closing phenylalanine or tryptophan. The D gene is left open where the match is weak. Size is stated for part of the rows, as once, few or many counts, or as a class when the clone is expanded.

>-|-|TRBJ2-3|TRBV11-2
CASSSGPPRPWGEDTQYF
TGTGCCAGCAGCTCGGGCCCCCCCCGGCCGTGGGGGGAAGATACGCAGTATTTT
>few|-|TRBJ2-7|TRBV15
CATSREQANSYEQYF
TGTGCCACCAGCAGAGAACAGGCCAACTCCTACGAGCAGTACTTC
>few|-|TRBJ2-3|TRBV24-1
CATSDFPRDGGTDTQYF
TGTGCCACCAGTGATTTCCCGCGGGACGGAGGCACAGATACGCAGTATTTT
>-|-|TRBJ2-5|TRBV7-9
CASSHPGRLAIQETQYF
TGTGCCAGCAGCCATCCCGGCCGGCTAGCGATTCAAGAGACCCAGTACTTC
>few|TRBD1|TRBJ2-2|TRBV28
CASREQGGNPGELFF
TGTGCCAGCAGGGAACAGGGGGGTAATCCCGGGGAGCTGTTTTTT
>once|-|TRBJ2-5|TRBV12-3/TRBV12-4
CASSFEQTQYF
TGTGCCAGCAGTTTCGAGCAGACCCAGTACTTC
>-|-|TRBJ2-1|TRBV28
CASRRLQGSSYNEQFF
TGTGCCAGCAGGCGCTTACAGGGAAGCTCCTACAATGAGCAGTTCTTC
>-|TRBD2|TRBJ2-1|TRBV11-2
CASSSLRTSGYNEQFF
TGTGCCAGCAGCTCCCTAAGGACTAGCGGTTACAATGAGCAGTTCTTC
>-|TRBD2|TRBJ2-7|TRBV6-2/TRBV6-3
CASTPSAGAYEQYF
TGTGCCAGCACCCCCTCAGCGGGAGCTTACGAGCAGTACTTC
>few|-|TRBJ2-1|TRBV29-1
CSVRRAGEQFF
TGCAGCGTCCGGAGGGCAGGAGAGCAGTTCTTC